The T cell receptor (beta chain) under discussion was sequenced for a study of shared clonotypes between healthy human individuals. Method: immunoSEQ multiplex PCR; TCRdb's copy keeps in-frame clones and lacks some. The table includes about 600,000 clones, around 97% detected once. V was trimmed by 7 bases and J by 0 bases, leaving 16 bases between them. The CDR3 sequence is 15 residues long. The V gene's germline CDR1 is MNHEY and CDR2 SVGAGI. The chain carries TRBV6-5 and TRBJ2-7; tentative D call: TRBD2 (5 bases). Material: naive CD4+ T cells sorted from blood. Subset of the sample: CD45RA+ positively selected. The sequence was obtained from a woman aged 25-40 years in good health. CDR3 protein: CASTRGPQSSYEQYF. The CDR3 DNA is TGTGCCAGCACCAGAGGGCCCCAGAGCTCCTACGAGCAGTACTTC.